These T cell receptor beta chains were read from a single sample in a study of blood T cells in healthy people across ages. TCRdb re-analysed the 5' RACE reads in MiXCR, keeping a single row per CDR3 protein. This table has under 800,000 distinct CDR3 sequences, roughly 47% appearing once. Sequenced input: blood. The receptor set was obtained from an older woman in good health. The CDR3 runs from the conserved cysteine through the conserved F or W. A D gene is named only where the DNA matches it firmly. Clone size, where shown, is once, few, many, or a class for clones that have expanded.

d_gene,abundance,len,j_gene,v_gene,CDR3nt,CDR3aa
-,-,12,TRBJ2-5,TRBV28,TGTGCCAGCACCGGGACTGTGGAGACCCAGTACTTC,CASTGTVETQYF
-,-,13,TRBJ2-3,TRBV5-1,TGCGCCAGCCAGGGGTCGGACACAGATACGCAGTATTTT,CASQGSDTDTQYF
-,-,14,TRBJ2-3,TRBV7-3,TGTGCCAGCAGCTTCGGGGACACCACAGATACGCAGTATTTT,CASSFGDTTDTQYF
TRBD1,few,15,TRBJ2-5,TRBV5-6,TGTGCCAGCAGCCGGGGACAGGGGCCCCAAGAGACCCAGTACTTC,CASSRGQGPQETQYF
-,-,17,TRBJ1-2,TRBV3-1,TGTGCCAGCAGCCAAGAACGCCCAGGCTCTGGGAACTATGGCTACACCTTC,CASSQERPGSGNYGYTF
-,-,16,TRBJ1-4,TRBV18,TGTGCCAGCTCAGCATATCAGGGGACAACTAATGAAAAACTGTTTTTT,CASSAYQGTTNEKLFF
-,-,14,TRBJ1-1,TRBV7-3,TGTGCCAGCAGCTTACAATCGGGAAGCACTGAAGCTTTCTTT,CASSLQSGSTEAFF
TRBD1,-,16,TRBJ1-4,TRBV5-1,TGCGCCAGCAGCTTCGGACAGGGCTCTTTTAATGAAAAACTGTTTTTT,CASSFGQGSFNEKLFF
-,-,12,TRBJ2-5,TRBV10-3,TGTGCCATCAAAACCGTAGGCTATGAGCAGTACTTC,CAIKTVGYEQYF
TRBD1,few,12,TRBJ1-2,TRBV27,TGTGCCAGCAGTCCAGAACAGGGGGGCTACACCTTC,CASSPEQGGYTF
-,-,14,TRBJ1-1,TRBV24-1,TGTGCCACCACGGCCGGGGGCGAGAACACTGAAGCTTTCTTT,CATTAGGENTEAFF
-,many,13,TRBJ2-1,TRBV20-1,TGCAGTTGGTCCCGGGACTTGTACAATGAGCAGTTCTTC,CSWSRDLYNEQFF
TRBD1,-,14,TRBJ2-7,TRBV4-1,TGCGCCAGCAGCCAAGACCCGGGACAGCCCGAGCAGTACTTC,CASSQDPGQPEQYF